The clone carrying this T cell receptor (beta chain) has more than one count but fewer than ten. All enrollees were roughly 18 to 95 years old and from fewer than 30 US areas. Which cohort a participant joined came from the clinical history participants gave. With 1 base clipped from V and 6 bases from J, the junction kept 7 bases outside the gene matches. This CDR3 is built from 15 residues. Germline V CDR1 and CDR2: SEHNR, FQNEAQ (reference sequence). Original handling: Reference gene primer amplification gave estimated nucleated cell counts. Repertoires were generated with immunoSEQ multiplex PCR, while TCRdb's copy carries only in-frame clones and drops some. V, J and clone size were drawn from that table, and D and trimming were deduced from the DNA. The sample holds under 200,000 clones, approximately 90% seen once. The data derive from a study of blood T cell repertoires in COVID-19.

The sequenced sample consisted of PBMCs or T cells enriched from blood (not recorded which). This clonotype was obtained from a woman between 50 and 59 years old who had recovered from COVID-19. The chain combines TRBV7-9 with TRBJ2-7; 9 bases are a match to TRBD1. CDR3 nucleotide sequence: TGTGCCAGCAGCTTAGACGGACAGGGGTATGCCGAGCAGTACTTC. Residues: CASSLDGQGYAEQYF.